Presented here are 8 T cell receptor beta chains from one specimen sequenced in a study of cytomegalovirus exposure and HLA in healthy donors. 13 Jbeta primers and 60 Vbeta primers were used for the PCR. The repertoire was sequenced with immunoSEQ multiplex PCR; TCRdb's copy has only in-frame clones and lacks some. The sample comprises 150,000 or so clones, approximately 84% of which are singletons, and 1% to 1.5% rests with the top ten. Sequencing input: PBMCs. The receptors shown here come from a man between 45 and 60 years old in good health and CMV-seropositive.

The genes are TRBV15 and TRBJ1-5, with a weak D call TRBD1 (6 bases). This CDR3 has 18 residues. Trimming took off 1 base at V and 0 bases at J, with 16 bases between the two ends. Looked up from germline, CDR1 is LNHNV and CDR2 is YYDKDF (reference sequence). The CDR3 coding sequence is TGTGCCACCAGCAGAGGGGGGGGGCGGAGGTATAGCAATCAGCCCCAGCATTTT. Translating gives CATSRGGGRRYSNQPQHF.

The rearrangement links TRBV6-6 to TRBJ2-5; the match to TRBD1 covers 7 bases. The V and J ends lost 6 bases and 3 bases, in that order; junction bases with no gene match: 7. The CDR3 totals 14 residues. CDR1 is MNHNY and CDR2 is SVGAGI in the germline V gene (reference sequence). DNA of the CDR3: TGTGCCAGCAGCCAATTCCAGGGGGAAGAGACCCAGTACTTC. It encodes CASSQFQGEETQYF.

Turning to this clone: The same CDR3 is also encoded by other DNA sequences in this sample. The chain combines TRBV11-3 with TRBJ2-7, with 8 nucleotides matching TRBD1. Germline CDR1 and CDR2: SGHNT and YENEEA. The CDR3 has 13 amino acids. The V segment lost 5 bases and the J segment 3 bases; nucleotides outside the gene matches: 3. CDR3 sequence: CASSTGQGYEQYF. The CDR3 nucleotides are TGTGCCAGCAGCACCGGACAGGGCTACGAGCAGTACTTC.

This chain connects TRBV30 to TRBJ2-5; a weak D match, TRBD1 (6 bases). The V gene's germline CDR1 is GTSNPN and CDR2 SVGIG (reference sequence). The CDR3 sequence is 13 residues long. V lost 1 base and J lost 5, with 11 bases in between. The CDR3 DNA reads as TGTGCCTGGAGTGCCAGGGGCGGGGAGACCCAGTACTTC. Translation: CAWSARGGETQYF.

V usage is TRBV18 and J usage is TRBJ1-1, with D perhaps TRBD1 (5 bases). Per germline, CDR1 KGHSH and CDR2 LQKENI. The CDR3 is 14 amino acids. The V gene lost 5 bases and the J gene lost 1 base, with 11 bases spanning the gap. CDR3 nucleotide sequence: TGTGCCAGCTCATCCGGACACACGAACACTGAAGCTTTCTTT. This sequence encodes CASSSGHTNTEAFF.

The chain has TRBV6-5 and TRBJ1-3, with 10 positions matching TRBD1. CDR1 is MNHEY and CDR2 is SVGAGI in the germline V gene. The CDR3 consists of 15 residues. With V trimmed by 5 bases and J by 3 bases, 4 bases remained unmatched. CDR3 loop: CASSRDRGFGNTIYF. DNA for the CDR3: TGTGCCAGCAGTCGGGACAGGGGATTTGGAAACACCATATATTTT.

The J gene is TRBJ1-2, the V gene TRBV5-4, with TRBD1 identical over 8 bases. Germline values: CDR1 SGHNT, CDR2 YYREEE (reference sequence). The trim removed 3 bases at V and 2 bases at J, leaving 6 bases unmatched. CDR3 length equals 15 residues. The chain's CDR3 is CASSSVRQGNYGYTF. The CDR3 DNA reads as TGTGCCAGCAGCTCCGTTCGACAGGGGAACTATGGCTACACCTTC. Supplemented by reference TRBV5-4 and TRBJ1-2, the full variable domain reads ETGVTQSPTHLIKTRGQQVTLRCSSQSGHNTVSWYQQALGQGPQFIFQYYREEENGRGNFPPRFSGLQFPNYSSELNVNALELDDSALYLCASSSVRQGNYGYTFGSGTRLTVV.

CDR3 nucleotides: TGTGCCAGCAGGGGTAGCGGGAAGCGGGGATACAATGAGCAGTTCTTC. This encodes CASRGSGKRGYNEQFF. V usage is TRBV9 and J usage is TRBJ2-1; 8 nucleotides match TRBD2. The germline V gene has CDR1 SGDLS and CDR2 YYNGEE. V shed 5 bases, J shed 4 bases, and the junction held 11 bases outside the gene matches. The CDR3 is 16 residues long.